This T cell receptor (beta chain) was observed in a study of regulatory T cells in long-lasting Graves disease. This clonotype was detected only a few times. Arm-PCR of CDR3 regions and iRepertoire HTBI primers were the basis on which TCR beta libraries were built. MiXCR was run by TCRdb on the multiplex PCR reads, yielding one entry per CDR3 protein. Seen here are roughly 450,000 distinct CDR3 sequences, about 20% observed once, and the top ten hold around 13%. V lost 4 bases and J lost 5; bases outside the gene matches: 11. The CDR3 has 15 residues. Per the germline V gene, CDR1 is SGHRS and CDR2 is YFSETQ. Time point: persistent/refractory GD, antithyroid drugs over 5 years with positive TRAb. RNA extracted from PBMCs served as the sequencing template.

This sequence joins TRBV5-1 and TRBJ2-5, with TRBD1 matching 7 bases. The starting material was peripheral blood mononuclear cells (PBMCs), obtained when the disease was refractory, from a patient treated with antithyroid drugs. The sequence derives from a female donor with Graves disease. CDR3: CASSPGQFLGETQYF. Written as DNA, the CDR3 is TGCGCCAGCAGCCCGGGACAGTTTCTCGGGGAGACCCAGTACTTC.